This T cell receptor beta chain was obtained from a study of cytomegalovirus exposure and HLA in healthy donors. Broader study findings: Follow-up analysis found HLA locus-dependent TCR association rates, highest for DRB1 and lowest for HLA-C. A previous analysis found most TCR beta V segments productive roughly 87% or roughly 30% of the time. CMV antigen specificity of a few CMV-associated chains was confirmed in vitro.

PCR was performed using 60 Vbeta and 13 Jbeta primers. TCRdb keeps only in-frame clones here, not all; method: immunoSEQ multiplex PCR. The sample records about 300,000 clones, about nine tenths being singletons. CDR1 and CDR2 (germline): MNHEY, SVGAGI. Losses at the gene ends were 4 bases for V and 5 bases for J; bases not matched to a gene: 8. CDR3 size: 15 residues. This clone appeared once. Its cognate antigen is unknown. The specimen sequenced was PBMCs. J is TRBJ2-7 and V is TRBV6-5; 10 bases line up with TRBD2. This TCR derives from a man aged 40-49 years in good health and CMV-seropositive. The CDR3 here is CASSFLAGARHEQYF. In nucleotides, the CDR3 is TGTGCCAGCAGTTTCCTAGCGGGAGCTCGCCACGAGCAGTACTTC.